This T cell receptor beta chain was sequenced in a study of blood T cell repertoires in COVID-19. Study in general: The samples span acute and convalescent COVID-19 from the United States, Italy and Spain. T cells, B-cell-depleted T cells, or PBMCs provided the cDNA or gDNA that served as material.

Looked up from germline, CDR1 is LNHDA and CDR2 is SQIVND (reference sequence). The trim removed 7 bases at V and 5 bases at J, leaving 3 bases unmatched. This CDR3 comprises 12 residues. How the authors handled the data: From reference gene primer amplification, estimates of nucleated cell counts were derived. Using immunoSEQ multiplex PCR, the repertoire was profiled, and TCRdb retains in-frame clones only, with some absent. V, J and clone size were drawn from that table, and D and trimming were deduced from the DNA. The sample holds hundreds of thousands of clones; more than 80% are singletons and the top ten take 0.9% to 1.2%.

The specimen was PBMCs or T cells enriched from blood (not recorded which). This clonotype was obtained from a man aged 25 to 40 who had recovered from COVID-19. V usage is TRBV19 and J usage is TRBJ1-1; TRBD1 agrees at 8 bases. The CDR3: CASKTGATEAFF. The CDR3 DNA follows: TGTGCCAGTAAGACAGGGGCGACTGAAGCTTTCTTT.